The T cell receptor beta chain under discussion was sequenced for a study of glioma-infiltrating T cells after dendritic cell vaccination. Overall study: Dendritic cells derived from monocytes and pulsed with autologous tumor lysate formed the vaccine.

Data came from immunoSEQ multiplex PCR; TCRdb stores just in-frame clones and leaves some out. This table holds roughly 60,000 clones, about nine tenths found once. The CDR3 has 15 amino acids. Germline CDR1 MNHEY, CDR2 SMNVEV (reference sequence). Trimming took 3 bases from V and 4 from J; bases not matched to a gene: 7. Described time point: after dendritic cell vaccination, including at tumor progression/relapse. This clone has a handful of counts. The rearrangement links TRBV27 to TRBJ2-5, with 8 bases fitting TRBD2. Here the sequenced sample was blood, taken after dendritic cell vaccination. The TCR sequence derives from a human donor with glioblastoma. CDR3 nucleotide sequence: TGTGCCAGCAGTTTCCCCGGGACTAGTGTAGAGACCCAGTACTTC. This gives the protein CASSFPGTSVETQYF.